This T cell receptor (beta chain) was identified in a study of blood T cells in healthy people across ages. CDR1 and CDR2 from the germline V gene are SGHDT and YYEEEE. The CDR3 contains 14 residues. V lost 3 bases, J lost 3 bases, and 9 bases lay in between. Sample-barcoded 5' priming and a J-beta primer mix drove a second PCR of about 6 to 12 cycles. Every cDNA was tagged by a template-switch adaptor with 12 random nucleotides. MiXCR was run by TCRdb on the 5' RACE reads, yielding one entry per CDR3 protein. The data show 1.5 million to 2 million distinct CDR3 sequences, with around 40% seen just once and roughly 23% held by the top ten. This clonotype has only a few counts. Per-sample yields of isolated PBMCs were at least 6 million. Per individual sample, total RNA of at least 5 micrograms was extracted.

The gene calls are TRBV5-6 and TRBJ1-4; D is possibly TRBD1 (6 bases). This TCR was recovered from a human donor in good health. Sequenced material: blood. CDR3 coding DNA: TGTGCCAGCAGCTGGGGGCGATCTAATGAAAAACTGTTTTTT. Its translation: CASSWGRSNEKLFF.